What follows are 26 T cell receptor beta chains derived from one specimen sequenced in a study of T-cell reconstitution after alpha-beta-depleted transplantation in children. TCRbeta library preparation incorporated unique molecular identifiers. TCRdb re-called the PCR reads through MiXCR, storing one row per CDR3 protein. This table has hundreds of thousands of distinct CDR3 sequences, around 13% appearing once. This sample comprised PBMCs, obtained before TCRalphabeta/CD19-depleted stem cell transplant. Every receptor here comes from a girl aged 2 to 10 with congenital amegakaryocytic thrombocytopenia, due to receive a stem cell transplant.

There are a few counts of this clonotype. This chain connects TRBV12-3 or TRBV12-4 to TRBJ1-1; the D gene is possibly TRBD1 (5 bases). CDR3 length equals 15 residues. V was trimmed by 5 bases and J by 0 bases, leaving 13 bases between them. The CDR3 coding sequence is TGTGCCAGCAGTCCATGGGGGGAAATGAACACTGAAGCTTTCTTT. It translates to CASSPWGEMNTEAFF.

This clonotype was observed at least ten times. V gene TRBV5-1 combines with J gene TRBJ1-1; D is perhaps TRBD1 (5 bases). Germline V gives CDR1 SGHRS, CDR2 YFSETQ. The CDR3 spans 15 residues. V was clipped by 4 bases and J by 1 base, with 14 bases between them. CDR3 sequence: CASSPRGGQNTEAFF. The CDR3 DNA reads TGCGCCAGCAGCCCGAGGGGAGGGCAGAACACTGAAGCTTTCTTT.

This clonotype was observed a few times. The chain employs TRBV11-2 and TRBJ2-1; D is possibly TRBD1 (5 bases). This CDR3 comprises 14 residues. Germline CDR1 reads SGHAT; CDR2 reads FQNNGV. V was trimmed by 5 bases and J by 6 bases, leaving 14 bases between them. The CDR3 nucleotides read TGTGCCAGCAGCCCCCAGGACACCTTCAATGAGCAGTTCTTC. Residues: CASSPQDTFNEQFF.

This clonotype was observed a handful of times. The V call is TRBV21-1, the J call TRBJ2-7; TRBD2, as called in the table, went unchecked against the DNA. TRBV21-1 is noted as a pseudogene. The CDR3 loop spans 18 amino acids. Here the CDR3 reads CASSGCPGLAGVSYEQYF. CDR3 bases: TGTGCCAGCAGCGGATGTCCGGGACTAGCGGGAGTCTCCTACGAGCAGTACTTC.

As concerns this clonotype: A much larger clone differs by one base, so this may be a read error. The conserved final phenylalanine or tryptophan is absent from the CDR3, which likely points to a read error. CDR3 sequence (DNA): TGCAGTGCTAAGGGACAGGCCCATCAGCCCCAGCATATT. This gives the protein CSAKGQAHQPQHI. This chain uses TRBV20-1 with TRBJ1-5; the match to TRBD1 covers 8 bases. The CDR3 sequence is 13 residues long. J lost 5 bases, V lost 4 bases, and 4 bases had no gene match. Germline CDR1 is DFQATT and CDR2 is SNEGSKA (reference sequence).

This clonotype has ten or more counts. V and J are TRBV14 and TRBJ2-5; D unclear. The length of the CDR3 is 14 residues. V was clipped by 2 bases and J by 6 bases, with 13 bases between them. Germline V gives CDR1 SGHDN, CDR2 FVKESK. CDR3 nucleotide sequence: TGTGCCAGCAGCCAATTACAGAAAGCAAAGACCCAGTACTTC. Its translation: CASSQLQKAKTQYF.

This clonotype has only a few counts. The rearrangement joins TRBV6-1 to TRBJ2-7, with TRBD2 matching over 8 bases. The junction had 11 bases not matched to a gene; V was cut back by 5 bases and J by 2 bases. CDR1 is MNHNS, CDR2 SASEGT, per germline. The CDR3 spans 16 residues. CDR3 in amino acids: CASSPPATSVAYEQYF. CDR3 sequence (DNA): TGTGCCAGCAGTCCCCCTGCGACTAGCGTAGCCTACGAGCAGTACTTC.

The chain links TRBV7-2 to TRBJ2-5; no reliable D call. V dropped 1 base and J dropped 5 bases, with 8 bases sitting between them. Germline CDR1 and CDR2: SGHTA and FQGNSA. CDR3 length equals 13 residues. The CDR3 here is CASSLEWVETQYF. The CDR3 DNA is TGTGCCAGCAGCTTAGAATGGGTTGAGACCCAGTACTTC.

In its sample, this clonotype was seen a few times. This chain joins TRBV29-1 and TRBJ2-1; possibly TRBD2 for D (8 bases). CDR3 length: 14 amino acids. Germline V CDR1 and CDR2: SQVTM, ANQGSEA. V lost 7 bases and J lost 7, with 20 bases in between. The CDR3 sequence is CSAPSGGGWNEQFF. The CDR3 region has the DNA TGCAGCGCCCCTTCGGGAGGGGGCTGGAATGAGCAGTTCTTC.

This clonotype was recorded at least ten times. This chain links TRBV6-1 with TRBJ2-3; tentatively, D is TRBD1 (6 bases). V was cut by 3 bases and J by 2 bases, with 9 bases left in between. The CDR3 spans 14 residues. Germline CDR1 MNHNS, CDR2 SASEGT. This chain's CDR3 is CASSDYRATDTQYF. CDR3 DNA: TGTGCCAGCAGTGACTACAGGGCCACAGATACGCAGTATTTT.

This clonotype has ten or more counts. The genes are TRBV29-1 and TRBJ2-2; the match to TRBD1 covers 9 bases. CDR1 is SQVTM, CDR2 ANQGSEA, per germline. This CDR3 has 13 residues. The trim removed 4 bases at V and 7 bases at J, leaving 4 bases unmatched. This chain's CDR3 is CSVAGQGGGELFF. The CDR3 DNA follows: TGCAGCGTTGCGGGACAGGGCGGCGGGGAGCTGTTTTTT.

This clonotype was recorded many times. This rearrangement joins TRBV18 to TRBJ1-1; D is possibly TRBD1 (5 bases). This CDR3 is built from 12 residues. The ends were cut back, 8 bases at V and 1 base at J, with 8 bases in the middle. CDR1 KGHSH and CDR2 LQKENI come from the germline V gene. CDR3 loop: CASVGPNTEAFF. DNA for the CDR3: TGTGCCAGCGTGGGGCCGAACACTGAAGCTTTCTTT.

This clonotype occurred a few times. The V and J genes are TRBV5-1 and TRBJ2-1; TRBD2 might be the D (6 bases). Germline-derived CDR1 and CDR2 are SGHRS and YFSETQ. The germline V and J ends were trimmed by 3 bases and 5 bases, with 18 bases remaining between them. The CDR3 is made up of 16 amino acids. The CDR3 DNA sequence: TGCGCCAGCAGCTCGTACCGGGACTCAGGGCACAATGAGCAGTTCTTC. It encodes CASSSYRDSGHNEQFF.

J is TRBJ2-3 and V is TRBV7-2; 7 nucleotides agree with TRBD2. CDR1 and CDR2 (germline): SGHTA, FQGNSA. Trimming cost V 1 base and J 1 base; bases outside gene matches: 5. This CDR3 spans 16 amino acids. Written as DNA, the CDR3 is TGTGCCAGCAGCTTAGGTCTAGCGGAAGGCACAGATACGCAGTATTTT. Amino acids: CASSLGLAEGTDTQYF.

This clonotype has ten or more counts. This rearrangement joins TRBV13 to TRBJ2-5; unclear D gene. CDR3 size: 13 residues. The V and J ends lost 0 bases and 4 bases respectively, with 6 bases between them. CDR1 and CDR2 (germline): PRHDT, FYEKMQ (reference sequence). The CDR3 loop reads CASSLGDGETQYF. DNA for the CDR3: TGTGCCAGCAGCTTAGGAGACGGAGAGACCCAGTACTTC. The full variable domain, completed using reference TRBV13 and TRBJ2-5, is AAGVIQSPRHLIKEKRETATLKCYPIPRHDTVYWYQQGPGQDPQFLISFYEKMQSDKGSIPDRFSAQQFSDYHSELNMSSLELGDSALYFCASSLGDGETQYFGPGTRLLVL.

This clonotype was observed at least ten times. The J gene is TRBJ2-1, the V gene TRBV5-1; D remains unclear. In germline, CDR1 is SGHRS, CDR2 YFSETQ. Trimming took 3 bases from V and 9 from J, leaving 4 bases between them. The CDR3 totals 10 residues. The CDR3 loop reads CASSSGEQFF. Here the CDR3 DNA reads TGCGCCAGCAGCTCCGGTGAGCAGTTCTTC.

This clonotype was counted a few times. The V call is TRBV7-1, the J call TRBJ1-4; a possible D gene is TRBD1 (5 bases). TRBV7-1 is designated an ORF whose function remains uncertain. The CDR3 length is 22 residues. Trimming left V 2 bases short and J 4 bases short, with 32 bases between. CDR3 residues: CASSSLIVYVGPNPPINEKLFF. The CDR3 coding sequence is TGTGCCAGCAGCTCATTAATTGTGTATGTGGGACCGAACCCACCAATTAATGAAAAACTGTTTTTT.

This clonotype came up a few times. The chain couples TRBV3-1 to TRBJ2-1; 10 bases are a match to TRBD2. The CDR3 sequence is 18 residues long. Germline V lookup: CDR1 LGHDT, CDR2 YNNKEL (reference sequence). With 3 bases clipped from V and 5 bases from J, the junction kept 13 bases outside the gene matches. CDR3 coding DNA: TGTGCCAGCAGCCATTTATTTGGGATACTAGCGGGAAACAATGAGCAGTTCTTC. Encoded protein: CASSHLFGILAGNNEQFF.

At least ten counts were recorded for this clonotype. This rearrangement joins TRBV6-6 to TRBJ2-7, with TRBD2 as a possible D gene (5 bases). This CDR3 is 13 amino acids long. The V end was cut by 5 bases, the J end by 4 bases, with 12 bases between. Per germline, CDR1 MNHNY and CDR2 SVGAGI (reference sequence). The CDR3 here is CASSQYGGYEQYF. DNA for the CDR3: TGTGCCAGCAGTCAGTATGGAGGATACGAGCAGTACTTC.

The table lists this clonotype with a few counts. The gene calls are TRBV20-1 and TRBJ2-1; maybe TRBD2 (6 bases). The CDR3 spans 17 residues. V dropped 3 bases and J dropped 11 bases, with 29 bases sitting between them. Germline CDR1 DFQATT, CDR2 SNEGSKA (reference sequence). In DNA form, the CDR3 reads TGCAGTGCTAGCGGGCAGGGACTGGATAACGACCTCAACAAGCAGTTCTTC. Translating it yields CSASGQGLDNDLNKQFF.

In the case of this clonotype: A much larger clone lies a single base off, so this may be a read error. The chain carries TRBV6-1 and TRBJ1-4; D not certain. Germline V gene data show CDR1 as MNHNS and CDR2 as SASEGT. V lost 6 bases and J 6 bases, leaving 14 bases between the germline ends. The CDR3 runs 14 residues. The CDR3 here is CASRTGSGDEKLFF. CDR3 nucleotides: TGTGCCAGCAGAACCGGGTCAGGAGATGAAAAACTGTTTTTT.

In its sample, this clonotype was seen a few times. The chain joins TRBV19 to TRBJ1-2; 7 nucleotides align to TRBD1. The CDR3 consists of 16 residues. V lost 5 bases and J lost 5; bases outside the gene matches: 14. CDR1 is LNHDA and CDR2 is SQIVND in the germline V gene (reference sequence). The CDR3 nucleotides read TGTGCCAGTAGTCCCGTTACAGGGGAGGATTCTTATGGCTACACCTTC. Encoded protein: CASSPVTGEDSYGYTF.

Many counts were recorded for this clonotype. The V call is TRBV29-1, the J call TRBJ2-1; a weak D match, TRBD1 (6 bases). The CDR3 is 14 amino acids. CDR1 is SQVTM, CDR2 ANQGSEA, per germline. V lost 5 bases and J lost 6, with 17 bases in between. The CDR3 loop is CSVRRTEPTNEQFF. In nucleotides, the CDR3 is TGCAGCGTTCGTAGGACAGAACCCACCAATGAGCAGTTCTTC.

The rearrangement links TRBV12-3 or TRBV12-4 to TRBJ2-1; a possible D gene is TRBD2 (5 bases). V dropped 5 bases and J dropped 10 bases, with 21 bases sitting between them. The CDR3 has 15 amino acids. This CDR3 reads CASSLRTYGVGEQFF. As DNA, the CDR3 is TGTGCCAGCAGTCTTCGGACCTACGGGGTTGGGGAGCAGTTCTTC.

There are many counts of this clonotype. The genes are TRBV4-1 and TRBJ2-1, with D maybe TRBD1 (6 bases). From germline, CDR1 is MGHRA and CDR2 YSYEKL. This CDR3 is built from 14 residues. Trimming stripped 0 bases from V and 8 bases from J, with 11 bases between. This CDR3 reads CASSQDAGQYEQFF. The CDR3 nucleotides read TGCGCCAGCAGCCAAGATGCTGGACAGTATGAGCAGTTCTTC.

The chain couples TRBV5-6 to TRBJ2-2; 12 bases are shared with TRBD2. Germline V gives CDR1 SGHDT, CDR2 YYEEEE. The CDR3 loop spans 18 amino acids. V was clipped by 3 bases and J by 3 bases; unmatched bases: 9. CDR3 in amino acids: CASSSTVGTSGYTGELFF. Here the CDR3 DNA reads TGTGCCAGCAGCTCCACTGTCGGGACTAGCGGGTACACCGGGGAGCTGTTTTTT.